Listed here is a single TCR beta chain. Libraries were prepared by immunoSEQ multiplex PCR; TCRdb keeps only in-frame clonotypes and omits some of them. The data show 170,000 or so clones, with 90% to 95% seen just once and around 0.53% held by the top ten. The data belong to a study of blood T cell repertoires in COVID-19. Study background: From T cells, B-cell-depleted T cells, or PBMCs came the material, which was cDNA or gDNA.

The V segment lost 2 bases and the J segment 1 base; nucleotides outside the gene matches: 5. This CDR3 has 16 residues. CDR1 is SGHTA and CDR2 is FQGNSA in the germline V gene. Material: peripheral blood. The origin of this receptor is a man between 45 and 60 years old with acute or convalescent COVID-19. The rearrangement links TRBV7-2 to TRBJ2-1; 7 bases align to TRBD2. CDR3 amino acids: CASSLRLAVSYNEQFF. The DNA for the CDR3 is TGTGCCAGCAGCTTAAGGCTAGCGGTTTCCTACAATGAGCAGTTCTTC.